Below are 25 T cell receptor beta chains sequenced from a single sample in a study of OX40 agonist ivuxolimab in advanced cancers. The table came from immunoSEQ multiplex PCR; TCRdb's copy has only in-frame clones and leaves some out. The sample has 67,000 or so clones; approximately 90% are singletons. Specimen: CD4+ or CD8+ T cells sorted from blood, collected in a trial of the OX40 agonist ivuxolimab. The receptors here all came from an adult with an advanced solid tumor such as melanoma, head and neck, liver or kidney cancer.

The V gene is TRBV19, the J gene TRBJ2-3; 8 bases are a match to TRBD1. The CDR3 covers 14 residues. CDR1 is LNHDA, CDR2 SQIVND, per germline (reference sequence). V dropped 2 bases and J dropped 5; count of bases not matched to a gene: 3. CDR3 in DNA: TGTGCCAGTAGTATACAGGGGGCGGAAGATACGCAGTATTTT. Residues: CASSIQGAEDTQYF. Filled out from reference TRBV19 and TRBJ2-3, the complete variable domain reads DGGITQSPKYLFRKEGQNVTLSCEQNLNHDAMYWYRQDPGQGLRLIYYSQIVNDFQKGDIAEGYSVSREKKESFPLTVTSAQKNPTAFYLCASSIQGAEDTQYFGPGTRLTVL.

The V gene is TRBV7-2, the J gene TRBJ2-2, with unresolved D. Germline assignment: CDR1 SGHTA and CDR2 FQGNSA. This CDR3 contains 12 residues. The V end was cut by 6 bases, the J end by 3 bases, with 5 bases between. The CDR3: CASSHHTGELFF. The CDR3 DNA is TGTGCCAGCAGTCATCACACCGGGGAGCTGTTTTTT.

V and J are TRBV25-1 and TRBJ2-5; 9 positions agree with TRBD1. The J call may be faulty, since TRBJ2-7 better matches the DNA end. The CDR3 runs 14 residues. Germline-derived CDR1 and CDR2 are MGHDK and SYGVNS. As DNA, the CDR3 is TGTGCCAGGGTAGGGACAGGGCCCTCCTACGAGCAGTACTTC. Its translation is CARVGTGPSYEQYF.

The V gene is TRBV28, the J gene TRBJ2-7, with 10 bases matching TRBD1. V trimming: 4 bases; J trimming: 5 bases; junction bases outside the gene matches: 8. Germline V gene sequence: CDR1 MDHEN, CDR2 SYDVKM. This CDR3 is 15 amino acids long. Here the CDR3 DNA reads TGTGCCAGCAGTTCTCCGGGACAGGGGACTCACGAGCAGTACTTC. Protein: CASSSPGQGTHEQYF.

There are a few counts of this clone. The chain carries TRBV28 and TRBJ2-7; the match to TRBD2 covers 16 bases. The trim removed 8 bases at V and 2 bases at J, leaving 6 bases unmatched. The CDR3 consists of 16 residues. CDR1 and CDR2 from the germline V gene are MDHEN and SYDVKM. CDR3 in DNA: TGTGCCAGCGGGACTAGCGGGAGGGCCTGGACCTACGAGCAGTACTTC. Its protein is CASGTSGRAWTYEQYF.

The chain has TRBV5-1 and TRBJ1-2, with 8 bases matching TRBD1. The CDR3 length is 14 residues. Looked up from germline, CDR1 is SGHRS and CDR2 is YFSETQ. V lost 4 bases, J lost 5 bases, and 7 bases stayed unmatched. This CDR3 reads CASSPGQGFYGYTF. CDR3 coding DNA: TGCGCCAGCAGCCCCGGACAGGGCTTTTATGGCTACACCTTC.

V and J are TRBV28 and TRBJ1-1; a possible D gene is TRBD1 (6 bases). Trimming removed 7 bases at V and 4 bases at J, with 16 bases between. In germline, CDR1 is MDHEN, CDR2 SYDVKM. The CDR3 spans 14 residues. The CDR3 protein is CASISPGGGTEAFF. For the CDR3, the DNA is TGTGCCAGCATTAGTCCCGGGGGCGGCACTGAAGCTTTCTTT. Drawing the rest from reference TRBV28 and TRBJ1-1, the complete variable domain is DVKVTQSSRYLVKRTGEKVFLECVQDMDHENMFWYRQDPGLGLRLIYFSYDVKMKEKGDIPEGYSVSREKKERFSLILESASTNQTSMYLCASISPGGGTEAFFGQGTRLTVV.

The V call is TRBV9, the J call TRBJ2-1; TRBD1 is a possible D gene (6 bases). Germline V gene sequence: CDR1 SGDLS, CDR2 YYNGEE. The CDR3 consists of 15 residues. Trimming stripped 4 bases from V and 3 bases from J, with 14 bases between. The CDR3 coding sequence is TGTGCCAGCAGCTCCCCCGGGACATACTACAATGAGCAGTTCTTC. The encoded protein is CASSSPGTYYNEQFF.

In this sample, this clone turned up a few times. This chain connects TRBV11-2 to TRBJ2-1; 12 nucleotides match TRBD2. V shed 5 bases and J 9 bases; nucleotides not matched to a gene: 11. Germline V CDR1 and CDR2: SGHAT, FQNNGV. The CDR3 has 16 amino acids. The CDR3 DNA is TGTGCCAGCAGCAAGAATCCTAGCGGGAGGGCCGGTGAGCAGTTCTTC. Its protein product is CASSKNPSGRAGEQFF.

V gene TRBV2 combines with J gene TRBJ2-1; D call uncertain. The germline CDR1 and CDR2 sequences are SNHLY and FYNNEI. The CDR3 has 13 residues. Trimming stripped 6 bases from V and 3 bases from J, with 9 bases between. CDR3 bases: TGTGCCAGCAGCCCTGATCACTACAATGAGCAGTTCTTC. Its translation: CASSPDHYNEQFF.

J is TRBJ2-5 and V is TRBV5-1, with unresolved D. This CDR3 spans 15 amino acids. Germline-derived CDR1 and CDR2 are SGHRS and YFSETQ. The ends were cut back, 0 bases at V and 1 base at J, with 10 bases in the middle. In DNA form, the CDR3 reads TGCGCCAGCAGCTTGGCCGGTAGGCGCCAAGAGACCCAGTACTTC. It encodes CASSLAGRRQETQYF.

The chain combines TRBV7-2 with TRBJ2-1; 10 bases match TRBD2. The CDR3 contains 15 residues. V was clipped by 1 base and J by 5 bases; unmatched bases: 2. Germline CDR1 reads SGHTA; CDR2 reads FQGNSA. This CDR3 is CASSLGAGGNNEQFF. The CDR3 DNA reads as TGTGCCAGCAGCTTAGGAGCGGGAGGGAACAATGAGCAGTTCTTC.

The chain combines TRBV18 with TRBJ1-3; D is unclear. CDR1 KGHSH and CDR2 LQKENI come from the germline V gene. This CDR3 contains 13 residues. Deletions cut 5 bases from V and 0 bases from J, with 5 bases between. The CDR3 is CASSGDSGNTIYF. As DNA, the CDR3 is TGTGCCAGCTCAGGAGACTCTGGAAACACCATATATTTT.

The chain couples TRBV9 to TRBJ2-2; D not resolved. Trimming took off 3 bases at V and 1 base at J, with 7 bases between the two ends. The CDR3 is 14 amino acids. The germline gives CDR1 SGDLS, CDR2 YYNGEE. The CDR3 spells CASSAVVNTGELFF. The CDR3 DNA follows: TGTGCCAGCAGCGCGGTTGTGAACACCGGGGAGCTGTTTTTT.

This clone is a singleton in its sample. V usage is TRBV29-1 and J usage is TRBJ1-3; no clear D. This CDR3 contains 13 residues. Germline values: CDR1 SQVTM, CDR2 ANQGSEA. Trimming cost V 7 bases and J 1 base, with 11 bases left between them. CDR3 amino acids: CSAQGQSGNTIYF. CDR3 in DNA: TGCAGCGCCCAAGGGCAGTCTGGAAACACCATATATTTT.

This chain links TRBV5-1 with TRBJ2-3, with D possibly being TRBD1 (6 bases). Trimming took off 2 bases at V and 2 bases at J, with 9 bases between the two ends. Germline CDR1 SGHRS, CDR2 YFSETQ. The CDR3 totals 14 residues. The CDR3: CASSLQGYTDTQYF. DNA for the CDR3: TGCGCCAGCAGCTTACAGGGATACACAGATACGCAGTATTTT. The variable domain in full, with the rest retrieved from reference TRBV5-1 and TRBJ2-3, is KAGVTQTPRYLIKTRGQQVTLSCSPISGHRSVSWYQQTPGQGLQFLFEYFSETQRNKGNFPGRFSGRQFSNSRSEMNVSTLELGDSALYLCASSLQGYTDTQYFGPGTRLTVL.

Points on this clone: This specimen includes other DNA sequences encoding the same CDR3. The chain carries TRBV6-1 and TRBJ2-5; possibly TRBD2 for D (7 bases). The germline V gene encodes CDR1 MNHNS and CDR2 SASEGT. With 2 bases removed from V and 2 bases from J, the gap between germline ends came to 12 bases. The CDR3 length is 15 residues. CDR3 protein: CASSESGTPQETQYF. CDR3 nucleotides: TGTGCCAGCAGTGAAAGCGGGACACCACAAGAGACCCAGTACTTC.

The chain is built from TRBV30 and TRBJ1-1; perhaps TRBD1 as D (5 bases). V was shortened by 2 bases and J by 1 base, with 8 bases between the two germline ends. The length of the CDR3 is 13 residues. CDR1 GTSNPN and CDR2 SVGIG come from the germline V gene (reference sequence). The CDR3 sequence: CAWSRQGNTEAFF. CDR3 bases: TGTGCCTGGAGTCGCCAGGGGAACACTGAAGCTTTCTTT.

This chain connects TRBV19 to TRBJ2-7, with 8 bases identical to TRBD1. CDR1 is LNHDA, CDR2 SQIVND, per germline (reference sequence). V was pared by 4 bases and J by 3 bases, with 5 bases of the junction left unmatched. The CDR3 is 14 residues long. This CDR3 is CASSSQQGGYEQYF. DNA for the CDR3: TGTGCCAGTAGTAGCCAACAGGGGGGCTACGAGCAGTACTTC.

The chain is built from TRBV19 and TRBJ1-1; D call uncertain. CDR1 and CDR2 (germline): LNHDA, SQIVND (reference sequence). The CDR3 runs to 13 residues. Trimming took off 2 bases at V and 4 bases at J, with 8 bases between the two ends. The chain's CDR3 is CASSISRTTEAFF. CDR3 bases: TGTGCCAGTAGTATAAGTCGGACCACTGAAGCTTTCTTT.

The genes are TRBV5-1 and TRBJ2-3; 11 nucleotides align to TRBD2. This CDR3 region has 16 residues. Per germline, CDR1 SGHRS and CDR2 YFSETQ. The V gene end was trimmed by 4 bases and the J gene end by 3 bases; junction bases not matched to a gene: 7. The CDR3 sequence: CASSMTSGKGTDTQYF. The CDR3 region has the DNA TGCGCCAGCAGCATGACTAGCGGGAAAGGGACAGATACGCAGTATTTT.

The chain uses TRBV4-3 and TRBJ1-4; a possible D gene is TRBD1 (6 bases). Germline lookup yields CDR1 LGHNA and CDR2 YSLEER. CDR3 length equals 14 residues. The ends were cut back, 1 base at V and 11 bases at J, with 14 bases in the middle. CDR3 amino acids: CASSQVDRPGKLFF. CDR3 sequence (DNA): TGCGCCAGCAGCCAAGTCGACAGGCCCGGTAAACTGTTTTTT.

The CDR3 bases are TGTGCCAGCACCCGCGGGGACACTGAAGCTTTCTTT. Its translation is CASTRGDTEAFF. The rearrangement joins TRBV5-6 to TRBJ1-1, with no clear D. With 6 bases removed from V and 3 bases from J, the gap between germline ends came to 9 bases. The germline V gene has CDR1 SGHDT and CDR2 YYEEEE. The CDR3 extends over 12 amino acids.

The table lists this clone with a count of one. The gene calls are TRBV29-1 and TRBJ1-4, with 7 bases identical to TRBD1. The germline CDR1 and CDR2 sequences are SQVTM and ANQGSEA. With 5 bases clipped from V and 7 bases from J, the junction kept 4 bases outside the gene matches. The CDR3 is 12 residues long. As DNA, the CDR3 is TGCAGCGTTAGTCAGGGGGTTGAAAAACTGTTTTTT. The encoded protein is CSVSQGVEKLFF. Filled out from reference TRBV29-1 and TRBJ1-4, the complete variable domain reads SAVISQKPSRDICQRGTSLTIQCQVDSQVTMMFWYRQQPGQSLTLIATANQGSEATYESGFVIDKFPISRPNLTFSTLTVSNMSPEDSSIYLCSVSQGVEKLFFGSGTQLSVL.

This clone has a single count. The chain links TRBV11-2 to TRBJ2-7; TRBD2 is a possible D gene (5 bases). Trimming removed 1 base from V and 5 bases from J, with 9 bases in between. CDR1 SGHAT and CDR2 FQNNGV come from the germline V gene. CDR3 length: 13 residues. CDR3 amino acids: CASSLGTRHEQYF. CDR3 nucleotides: TGTGCCAGCAGCTTAGGGACTCGGCACGAGCAGTACTTC.